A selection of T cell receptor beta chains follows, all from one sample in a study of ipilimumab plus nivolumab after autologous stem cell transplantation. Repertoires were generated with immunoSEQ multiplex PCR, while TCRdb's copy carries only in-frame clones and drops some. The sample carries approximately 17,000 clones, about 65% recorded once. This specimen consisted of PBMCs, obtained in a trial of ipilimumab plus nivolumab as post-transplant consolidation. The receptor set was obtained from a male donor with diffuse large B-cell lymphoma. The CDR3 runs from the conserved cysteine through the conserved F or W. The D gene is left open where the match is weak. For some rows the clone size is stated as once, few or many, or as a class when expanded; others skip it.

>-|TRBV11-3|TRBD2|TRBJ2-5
TGTGCCAGCAGCCTAGTTCAAGCGGGGGGTCGGGAGACCCAGTACTTC
CASSLVQAGGRETQYF
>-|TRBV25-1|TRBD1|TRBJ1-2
TGTGCCAGCAGTCCTAAAACAGGGGCCTCCTATGGCTACACCTTC
CASSPKTGASYGYTF
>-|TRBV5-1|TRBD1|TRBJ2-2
TGCGCCAGCAGCTTGTCGACAGGGGAAGCCGGGGAGCTGTTTTTT
CASSLSTGEAGELFF
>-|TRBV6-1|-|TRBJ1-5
TGTGCCAGCAGTGAAGTCGGGCAGGGTGAGCCCCAGCATTTT
CASSEVGQGEPQHF
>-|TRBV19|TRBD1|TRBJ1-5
TGTGCCAGTAGATTACAGGGGAATCAGCCCCAGCATTTT
CASRLQGNQPQHF
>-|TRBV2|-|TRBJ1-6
TGTGCCAGCAGTGAAATTGGAGAGGGAGGATCACCCCTCCACTTT
CASSEIGEGGSPLHF
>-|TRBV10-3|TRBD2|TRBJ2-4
TGTGCCATCAGTGAGTTAGCGGGATTTAATTCAGCCAAAAACATTCAGTACTTC
CAISELAGFNSAKNIQYF
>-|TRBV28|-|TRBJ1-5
TGTGCCAGCAGCCCCGCCGGGACCTTTAGCAATCAGCCCCAGCATTTT
CASSPAGTFSNQPQHF
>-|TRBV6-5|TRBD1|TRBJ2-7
TGTGCCAGCAGTCGGGGACAGGGTACCTACGAGCAGTACTTC
CASSRGQGTYEQYF
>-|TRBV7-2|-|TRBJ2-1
TGTGCCAGCAACCCTAGTGGGGGGCTGCGGGGGTTTTCTAATGAGCAGTTCTTC
CASNPSGGLRGFSNEQFF
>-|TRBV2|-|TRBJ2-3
TGTGCCAGCCGGGACTCTCGTGGCACAGATACGCAGTATTTT
CASRDSRGTDTQYF
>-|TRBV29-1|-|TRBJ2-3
TGCAGCGTTGACAGGGGGGGCACAGATACGCAGTATTTT
CSVDRGGTDTQYF
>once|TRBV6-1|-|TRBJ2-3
TGTGCCAGCAGTGATCCCCGGAGGGGGAGCACAGATACGCAGTATTTT
CASSDPRRGSTDTQYF
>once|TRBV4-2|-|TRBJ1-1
TGTGCCAGCGGCACGAGGACTGAAGCTTTCTTT
CASGTRTEAFF
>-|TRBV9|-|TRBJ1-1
TGTGCCAGCAGCCTTGGGGACGCGACTGAAGCTTTCTTT
CASSLGDATEAFF
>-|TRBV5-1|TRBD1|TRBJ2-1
TGCGCCAGCAGCTTTTACAGGGGGCTCTACAATGAGCAGTTCTTC
CASSFYRGLYNEQFF
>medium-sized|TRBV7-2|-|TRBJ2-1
TGTGCCAGCAGCCCCCGGCCCAACAATGAGCAGTTCTTC
CASSPRPNNEQFF
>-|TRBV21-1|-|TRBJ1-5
TGTGCCAGCAGCAACGGTAGGCTCCTTGGGGCTTATAGCAATCAGCCCCAGCATTTT
CASSNGRLLGAYSNQPQHF
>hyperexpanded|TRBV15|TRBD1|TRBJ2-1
TGTGCCACCAGCAGAGGACAGGGGGGGAGAGAGCAGTTCTTC
CATSRGQGGREQFF
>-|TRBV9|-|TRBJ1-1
TGTGCCAGCAGCGTAGCTGCGGGGCTGAACACTGAAGCTTTCTTT
CASSVAAGLNTEAFF
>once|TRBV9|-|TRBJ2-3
TGTGCCAGCAGCGTTCGGGACAGCACAGATACGCAGTATTTT
CASSVRDSTDTQYF
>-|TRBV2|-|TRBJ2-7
TGTGCCAGCAGTGAAGACAGGGAAAGCTCCTACGAGCAGTACTTC
CASSEDRESSYEQYF
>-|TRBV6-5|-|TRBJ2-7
TGTGCCACTACGACGGGGCGCGGCGAGCAGTACTTC
CATTTGRGEQYF
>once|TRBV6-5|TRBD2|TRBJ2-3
TGTGCCAGCAGTCCACTAGCGGGCACAGATACGCAGTATTTT
CASSPLAGTDTQYF
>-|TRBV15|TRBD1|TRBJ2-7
TGTGCCAGTAGCCGGGACAGGGACTACGAGCAGTACTTC
CASSRDRDYEQYF
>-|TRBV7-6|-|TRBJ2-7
TGTGCCAGCAGCTTAGCGAGGGGATACGAGCAGTACTTC
CASSLARGYEQYF
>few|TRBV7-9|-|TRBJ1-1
TGTGCCAGCAGCTTAGTATTCGGCACTGAAGCTTTCTTT
CASSLVFGTEAFF
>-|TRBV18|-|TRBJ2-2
TGTGCCAGCTCACCACCGAGTCAAGACATATCCACCGGGGAGCTGTTTTTT
CASSPPSQDISTGELFF
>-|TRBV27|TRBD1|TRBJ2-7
TGTGCCACGCGGGACAGGGAGTCCTACGAGCAGTACTTC
CATRDRESYEQYF
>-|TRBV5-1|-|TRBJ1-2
TGCGCCAGCAGCAGGGACACGGAGGGGTATGGCTACACCTTC
CASSRDTEGYGYTF
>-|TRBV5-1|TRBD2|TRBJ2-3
TGCGCCAGCAGCACTGCTTTCGGGGGGGCAGCAGATACGCAGTATTTT
CASSTAFGGAADTQYF
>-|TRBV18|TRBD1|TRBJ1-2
TGTGCCAGCTCCCCCGGGACAGGGTTCAACTATGGCTACACCTTC
CASSPGTGFNYGYTF
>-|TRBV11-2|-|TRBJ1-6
TGTGCCAGCAGCTTAGAATTCAGGTCACCCCTCCACTTT
CASSLEFRSPLHF
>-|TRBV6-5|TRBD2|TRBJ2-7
TGTGCCAGCAGTTACTCGGGCGGGGGGCCCTACGAGCAGTACTTC
CASSYSGGGPYEQYF
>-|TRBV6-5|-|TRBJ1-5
TGTGCCAGCAGTTACGCCGGCAATCAGCCCCAGCATTTT
CASSYAGNQPQHF
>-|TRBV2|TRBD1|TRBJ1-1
TGTGCCAGCAGGGGCCCCGTAGGGGGCTCTGAAGCTTTCTTT
CASRGPVGGSEAFF
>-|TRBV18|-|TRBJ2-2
TGTGCCAGCTCGTCGGCGGCGAGGGGGACCGGGGAGCTGTTTTTT
CASSSAARGTGELFF
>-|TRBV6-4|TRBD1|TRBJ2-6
TGTGCCAGCAGCCTGGACAGGGCCTCTGGGGCCAACGTCCTGACTTTC
CASSLDRASGANVLTF